This TCR beta chain came from a study of T-cell memory formation after mild COVID-19. Study conclusions and caveats: There were some responding clones in pre-infection memory, which suggested that cross-reactive memory had joined. Clones that contracted clustered mainly in CM and EM if CD4+ and in EMRA if CD8+. Second-wave clones peaking on day 37 lacked confirmed SARS-CoV-2 specificity.

To note about this clonotype: Its specificity is not known.

TCR alpha and TCR beta cDNA libraries with sample barcodes and UMIs came from 5'RACE using constant-segment primers. TCRdb re-analysed the 5' RACE reads in MiXCR, keeping a single row per CDR3 protein. The sample lists some 440,000 distinct CDR3 sequences, around 27% occurring once. CDR3 size: 13 residues. Trimming removed 2 bases from V and 7 bases from J, with 9 bases in between. Germline V gene data show CDR1 as MNHEY and CDR2 as SVGAGI. The chain is built from TRBV6-5 and TRBJ2-1; tentative D call: TRBD1 (5 bases). This receptor was obtained from an adult woman who had mild COVID-19 (a few samples of this study predate the infection). Cell type and time point are not known. Sequencing used PBMCs or a T cell subset sorted from them (not recorded which). The CDR3 DNA reads TGTGCCAGCAGTTACAGAGACAGAAATGAGCAGTTCTTC. Encoded protein: CASSYRDRNEQFF.